The rows below give T cell receptor beta chains drawn from one sample of a study of blood T cell repertoires in COVID-19. The method was immunoSEQ multiplex PCR; TCRdb's version includes in-frame clones alone and lacks a portion of them. The sample lists fewer than 50,000 clones, less than 85% occurring once. Sample: peripheral blood. The receptors derive from a human donor in a cohort sampled during active COVID-19. The CDR3 runs from the conserved cysteine through the conserved F or W. A D gene is named only where the DNA matches it firmly. The listing skips clone size in some rows; elsewhere it reads once, few, many or a size class.

J gene: TRBJ1-2
D gene: .
clone size: .
V gene: TRBV19
CDR3 DNA: TGTGCCAGTTGCAGGGCCGTATCATATGGCTACACCTTC
CDR3 protein: CASCRAVSYGYTF

J gene: TRBJ2-2
D gene: TRBD1
clone size: .
V gene: TRBV29-1
CDR3 DNA: TGCAGCGTGACCGGGACAGGGGCCGGGGAGCTGTTTTTT
CDR3 protein: CSVTGTGAGELFF

J gene: TRBJ2-5
D gene: TRBD2
clone size: .
V gene: TRBV6-1
CDR3 DNA: TGTGCCAGCAGTGCGAGCGCCGGACTAGCGGAGCAAGAGACCCAGTACTTC
CDR3 protein: CASSASAGLAEQETQYF

J gene: TRBJ2-3
D gene: TRBD2
clone size: .
V gene: TRBV9
CDR3 DNA: TGTGCCAGCAGCGTAGTGGGGGGGAGCACAGATACGCAGTATTTT
CDR3 protein: CASSVVGGSTDTQYF

J gene: TRBJ2-2
D gene: .
clone size: .
V gene: TRBV19
CDR3 DNA: TGTGCCAGTAGTATAACAAGCGGGTCTTTCGGCACCGGGGAGCTGTTTTTT
CDR3 protein: CASSITSGSFGTGELFF

J gene: TRBJ2-7
D gene: .
clone size: few
V gene: TRBV11-2
CDR3 DNA: TGTGCCAGCAGCTTAGATAGGGGAGGCCAGCCTCGGCAGTACTTC
CDR3 protein: CASSLDRGGQPRQYF

J gene: TRBJ1-1
D gene: .
clone size: once
V gene: TRBV4-1
CDR3 DNA: TGCGCCAGCAGCCAAGCCCGGAACACTGAAGCTTTCTTT
CDR3 protein: CASSQARNTEAFF

J gene: TRBJ1-2
D gene: .
clone size: .
V gene: TRBV20-1
CDR3 DNA: TGCAGTGCTAGGTTCCTGGGCTACACCTTC
CDR3 protein: CSARFLGYTF

J gene: TRBJ1-1
D gene: .
clone size: .
V gene: TRBV24-1
CDR3 DNA: TGTGCCACCAGTGATTCGACTAGGGCTGAAGCTTTCTTT
CDR3 protein: CATSDSTRAEAFF

J gene: TRBJ2-7
D gene: TRBD2
clone size: .
V gene: TRBV6-2/TRBV6-3
CDR3 DNA: TGTGCCAGCAGTTATCTTCTAGGGCCTAGCGGGAACGAGCAGTACTTC
CDR3 protein: CASSYLLGPSGNEQYF

J gene: TRBJ2-1
D gene: .
clone size: .
V gene: TRBV24-1
CDR3 DNA: TGTGCCACCAGCGAAGACAGCTACAATGAGCAGTTCTTC
CDR3 protein: CATSEDSYNEQFF

J gene: TRBJ2-7
D gene: TRBD2
clone size: .
V gene: TRBV4-3
CDR3 DNA: TGCGCCAGCAGCGGGCGGGGGGGCAACGAGCAGTACTTC
CDR3 protein: CASSGRGGNEQYF

J gene: TRBJ1-1
D gene: .
clone size: .
V gene: TRBV7-9
CDR3 DNA: TGTGCCAGCAGCTTATTTCTGACAGCGAATGAAGCTTTCTTT
CDR3 protein: CASSLFLTANEAFF

J gene: TRBJ1-3
D gene: .
clone size: few
V gene: TRBV10-3
CDR3 DNA: TGTGCCATCAAGCACACGGACAGCTCCATGAGCTCTGGAAACACCATATATTTT
CDR3 protein: CAIKHTDSSMSSGNTIYF

J gene: TRBJ2-7
D gene: .
clone size: .
V gene: TRBV5-4
CDR3 DNA: TGTGCCAGCAGCCCAGGGTTATTTCAGTCCTACGAGCAGTACTTC
CDR3 protein: CASSPGLFQSYEQYF

J gene: TRBJ1-2
D gene: .
clone size: .
V gene: TRBV6-5
CDR3 DNA: TGTGCCAGCAGTTACTCGACAGGAAAAAACTATGGCTACACCTTC
CDR3 protein: CASSYSTGKNYGYTF

J gene: TRBJ1-1
D gene: .
clone size: once
V gene: TRBV5-4
CDR3 DNA: TGTGCCAGCAGCCCCCGGAACACTGAAGCTTTCTTT
CDR3 protein: CASSPRNTEAFF

J gene: TRBJ2-7
D gene: TRBD1
clone size: .
V gene: TRBV7-2
CDR3 DNA: TGTGCCAGCAGCCAGGGACAGGGCTCCTACGAGCAGTACTTC
CDR3 protein: CASSQGQGSYEQYF

J gene: TRBJ2-7
D gene: TRBD1
clone size: .
V gene: TRBV3-1/TRBV3-2
CDR3 DNA: TGTGCCAGCAGCCTAGGGGACAGGTACTACGAGCAGTACTTC
CDR3 protein: CASSLGDRYYEQYF

J gene: TRBJ2-6
D gene: .
clone size: once
V gene: TRBV23-1
CDR3 DNA: TGCGCCAGCAGTCCTTCTGGGGCCAACGTCCTGACTTTC
CDR3 protein: CASSPSGANVLTF

J gene: TRBJ1-5
D gene: TRBD1
clone size: .
V gene: TRBV18
CDR3 DNA: TGTGCCAGCTCGTACGGGACAGACCTAAATCAGCCCCAGCATTTT
CDR3 protein: CASSYGTDLNQPQHF

J gene: TRBJ2-5
D gene: TRBD1
clone size: few
V gene: TRBV11-2
CDR3 DNA: TGTGCCAGCAGCGAACTGGGACAGAACTTACAAGAGACCCAGTACTTC
CDR3 protein: CASSELGQNLQETQYF

J gene: TRBJ1-5
D gene: TRBD1
clone size: once
V gene: TRBV19
CDR3 DNA: TGTGCCAGTAGCCTCCCAGGGGGCAGTGATCAGCCCCAGCATTTT
CDR3 protein: CASSLPGGSDQPQHF

J gene: TRBJ2-2
D gene: TRBD1
clone size: .
V gene: TRBV10-3
CDR3 DNA: TGTGCCATCAGCGCAATACAGGGGGCAGGCACCGGGGAGCTGTTTTTT
CDR3 protein: CAISAIQGAGTGELFF

J gene: TRBJ1-6
D gene: .
clone size: few
V gene: TRBV4-1
CDR3 DNA: TGCGCCAGCAGCCAAGATTTTAGTTCACCCCTCCACTTT
CDR3 protein: CASSQDFSSPLHF

J gene: TRBJ1-6
D gene: TRBD1
clone size: .
V gene: TRBV3-1/TRBV3-2
CDR3 DNA: TGTGCCAGCAGCCAAGCCGCGGACAGGGGTTCACCCCTCCACTTT
CDR3 protein: CASSQAADRGSPLHF

J gene: TRBJ2-7
D gene: .
clone size: .
V gene: TRBV6-5
CDR3 DNA: TGTGCCAGCAGAACTCGCGGGGCGGGGATGTACGAGCAGTACTTC
CDR3 protein: CASRTRGAGMYEQYF

J gene: TRBJ2-6
D gene: TRBD1
clone size: .
V gene: TRBV5-5
CDR3 DNA: TGTGCCAGCAGCTTGGTCTGGGACAGGAGCGGGGCCAACGTCCTGACTTTC
CDR3 protein: CASSLVWDRSGANVLTF

J gene: TRBJ1-1
D gene: TRBD1
clone size: .
V gene: TRBV10-3
CDR3 DNA: TGTGCCATCGGCGGACAGGGGGCTACTGAAGCTTTCTTT
CDR3 protein: CAIGGQGATEAFF

J gene: TRBJ2-7
D gene: .
clone size: .
V gene: TRBV28
CDR3 DNA: TGTGCCAGCAGTTTTTGGGGCAGAAGCTCCTACGAGCAGTACTTC
CDR3 protein: CASSFWGRSSYEQYF

J gene: TRBJ2-2
D gene: TRBD1
clone size: .
V gene: TRBV5-1
CDR3 DNA: TGCGCCAGCAGCCACATAGGACAGGGGGGTGCGAGCGGGGAGCTGTTTTTT
CDR3 protein: CASSHIGQGGASGELFF

J gene: TRBJ1-1
D gene: .
clone size: .
V gene: TRBV12-3/TRBV12-4
CDR3 DNA: TGTGCCAGCAGTTTGCGGGAGGGTGAAGCTTTCTTT
CDR3 protein: CASSLREGEAFF

J gene: TRBJ1-2
D gene: TRBD1
clone size: .
V gene: TRBV20-1
CDR3 DNA: TGCAGTGCCCCTACAGGGGAAGGCTACACCTTC
CDR3 protein: CSAPTGEGYTF

J gene: TRBJ2-7
D gene: TRBD2
clone size: .
V gene: TRBV19
CDR3 DNA: TGTGCCAGTAGTCGACTTGCGGGGGGATACGAGCAGTACTTC
CDR3 protein: CASSRLAGGYEQYF

J gene: TRBJ1-5
D gene: .
clone size: .
V gene: TRBV6-5
CDR3 DNA: TGTGCCAGCAGACAGGGAAATCAGCCCCAGCATTTT
CDR3 protein: CASRQGNQPQHF

J gene: TRBJ1-5
D gene: .
clone size: .
V gene: TRBV19
CDR3 DNA: TGTGCCAGTAGTCAACCGGGTGAGGCACTGAATCAGCCCCAGCATTTT
CDR3 protein: CASSQPGEALNQPQHF

J gene: TRBJ1-1
D gene: .
clone size: .
V gene: TRBV29-1
CDR3 DNA: TGCAGCGTTCTAGTTCAGGGAGGGACTGAAGCTTTCTTT
CDR3 protein: CSVLVQGGTEAFF

J gene: TRBJ1-6
D gene: .
clone size: .
V gene: TRBV4-2
CDR3 DNA: TGTGCCAGCAGCCAAGATCAAACAGGGAGCTCCTATAATTCACCCCTCCACTTT
CDR3 protein: CASSQDQTGSSYNSPLHF

J gene: TRBJ1-5
D gene: .
clone size: .
V gene: TRBV5-5
CDR3 DNA: TGTGCCAGCAGCACACGTGGGGGGGAGAGCAATCAGCCCCAGCATTTT
CDR3 protein: CASSTRGGESNQPQHF

J gene: TRBJ2-7
D gene: TRBD2
clone size: .
V gene: TRBV9
CDR3 DNA: TGTGCCAGCAGCGTGTCTGTGACTAGCGGGGCCTACGAGCAGTACTTC
CDR3 protein: CASSVSVTSGAYEQYF

J gene: TRBJ1-2
D gene: .
clone size: .
V gene: TRBV25-1
CDR3 DNA: TGTGCCAGCAGTCCCCCGGACAGCAGCTTTGGCTACACCTTC
CDR3 protein: CASSPPDSSFGYTF

J gene: TRBJ2-7
D gene: .
clone size: .
V gene: TRBV28
CDR3 DNA: TGTGCCAGCAGGACAGGTTCCTACGAGCAGTACTTC
CDR3 protein: CASRTGSYEQYF

J gene: TRBJ1-1
D gene: TRBD1
clone size: .
V gene: TRBV6-2/TRBV6-3
CDR3 DNA: TGTGCCAGCAGCCGAGGGGGCAGGAACACTGAAGCTTTCTTT
CDR3 protein: CASSRGGRNTEAFF

J gene: TRBJ2-1
D gene: .
clone size: .
V gene: TRBV6-5
CDR3 DNA: TGTGCCAGCAGATCCCTTTCCTACAATGAGCAGTTCTTC
CDR3 protein: CASRSLSYNEQFF

J gene: TRBJ2-7
D gene: TRBD1
clone size: .
V gene: TRBV28
CDR3 DNA: TGTGCCAGCAGACAGACAGGGCCTTACGAGCAGTACTTC
CDR3 protein: CASRQTGPYEQYF

J gene: TRBJ1-4
D gene: .
clone size: .
V gene: TRBV27
CDR3 DNA: TGTGCCAGCCCGCCCTGGCTCCATTATGAAAAACTGTTTTTT
CDR3 protein: CASPPWLHYEKLFF

J gene: TRBJ2-5
D gene: TRBD2
clone size: .
V gene: TRBV9
CDR3 DNA: TGTGCCAGCAGCGTAGGGGCGAGCGGGGAACAAGAGACCCAGTACTTC
CDR3 protein: CASSVGASGEQETQYF

J gene: TRBJ2-1
D gene: TRBD1
clone size: .
V gene: TRBV19
CDR3 DNA: TGTGCCACTACGAGACTTGGGACAGCTTACAATGAGCAGTTCTTC
CDR3 protein: CATTRLGTAYNEQFF

J gene: TRBJ2-3
D gene: .
clone size: .
V gene: TRBV24-1
CDR3 DNA: TGTGCCACCAGTGATTGGGCTAGCACAGATACGCAGTATTTT
CDR3 protein: CATSDWASTDTQYF

J gene: TRBJ1-2
D gene: TRBD1
clone size: .
V gene: TRBV12-3/TRBV12-4
CDR3 DNA: TGTGCCAGCAGTTACAGGGGAGGTGGCTACACCTTC
CDR3 protein: CASSYRGGGYTF

J gene: TRBJ2-7
D gene: .
clone size: once
V gene: TRBV7-2
CDR3 DNA: TGTGCCAGCAGCCCAACAGGGAGTGGCAACGAGCAGTACTTC
CDR3 protein: CASSPTGSGNEQYF

J gene: TRBJ1-4
D gene: .
clone size: few
V gene: TRBV19
CDR3 DNA: TGTGCCAGTAGCCTACTGGGGCGTGCAACTAATGAAAAACTGTTTTTT
CDR3 protein: CASSLLGRATNEKLFF

J gene: TRBJ2-1
D gene: .
clone size: few
V gene: TRBV5-4
CDR3 DNA: TGTGCCAGCAGCGTTACCGGGACAATGAATGAGCAGTTCTTC
CDR3 protein: CASSVTGTMNEQFF

J gene: TRBJ1-2
D gene: TRBD1
clone size: .
V gene: TRBV5-6
CDR3 DNA: TGTGCCAGCAGCCGGCCGGAGGGACAGGCGATCTATGGCTACACCTTC
CDR3 protein: CASSRPEGQAIYGYTF